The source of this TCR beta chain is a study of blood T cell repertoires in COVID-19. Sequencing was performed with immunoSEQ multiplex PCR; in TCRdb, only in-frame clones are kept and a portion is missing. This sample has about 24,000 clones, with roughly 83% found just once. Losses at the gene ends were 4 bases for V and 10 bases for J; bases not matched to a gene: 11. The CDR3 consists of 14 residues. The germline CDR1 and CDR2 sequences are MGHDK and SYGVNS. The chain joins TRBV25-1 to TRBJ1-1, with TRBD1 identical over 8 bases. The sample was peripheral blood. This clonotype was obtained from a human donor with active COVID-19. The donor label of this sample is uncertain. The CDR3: CASSGEAGQGGAFF. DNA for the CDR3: TGTGCCAGCAGTGGGGAGGCCGGACAGGGTGGAGCTTTCTTT.